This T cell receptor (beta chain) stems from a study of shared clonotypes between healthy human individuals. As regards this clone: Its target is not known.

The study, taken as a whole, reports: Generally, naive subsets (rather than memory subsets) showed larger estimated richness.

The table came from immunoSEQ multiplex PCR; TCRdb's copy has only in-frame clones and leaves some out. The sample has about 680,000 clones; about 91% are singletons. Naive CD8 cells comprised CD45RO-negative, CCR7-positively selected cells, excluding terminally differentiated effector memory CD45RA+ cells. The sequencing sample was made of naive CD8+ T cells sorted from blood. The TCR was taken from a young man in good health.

The CDR3 DNA sequence: TGTGCCAGCAGCGACAGGGAGACTGAAGCTTTCTTT. It specifies CASSDRETEAFF. The chain carries TRBV7-9 and TRBJ1-1; 7 positions match TRBD1. CDR1 and CDR2 (germline): SEHNR, FQNEAQ (reference sequence). J lost 5 bases, V lost 5 bases, and 2 bases had no gene match. The CDR3 has 12 amino acids.